These 21 T cell receptor beta chains came from one sample sequenced in a study of blood T cell repertoires in COVID-19. Sequenced by immunoSEQ multiplex PCR; TCRdb stores in-frame clones only, minus some. The profile shows about 260,000 clones, approximately 87% of them singletons. Specimen: peripheral blood. The origin of the receptors is a woman aged 45-65 years with acute or convalescent COVID-19.

This chain joins TRBV7-2 and TRBJ1-3, with unresolved D. Trimming took 1 base from V and 0 from J, leaving 10 bases between them. In germline, CDR1 is SGHTA, CDR2 FQGNSA. CDR3 length: 16 residues. CDR3 amino acids: CASSLGVGVSGNTIYF. The DNA of the CDR3 is TGTGCCAGCAGCTTAGGTGTAGGAGTCTCTGGAAACACCATATATTTT.

V usage is TRBV5-4 and J usage is TRBJ2-3, with TRBD2 matching over 15 bases. Germline assignment: CDR1 SGHNT and CDR2 YYREEE (reference sequence). The trim removed 3 bases at V and 6 bases at J, leaving 2 bases unmatched. CDR3 size: 15 residues. CDR3: CASSYGLAGGDTQYF. Here the CDR3 DNA reads TGTGCCAGCAGCTATGGACTAGCGGGAGGGGATACGCAGTATTTT.

A remark on this clone: Lacking the conserved final phenylalanine or tryptophan, this CDR3 likely reflects a read error. Because the CDR3's place on the DNA is in doubt, the DNA is left out and the CDR3 is given as listed by TCRdb. J is TRBJ1-2 and V is TRBV20-1; the table gives TRBD1 as D, unverified against the DNA. The CDR3 is 11 residues long, counting both termini. Germline lookup yields CDR1 DFQATT and CDR2 SNEGSKA (reference sequence). CDR3 region: CSARELRNRIV.

This chain uses TRBV5-6 with TRBJ1-1; tentative D call: TRBD1 (5 bases). The V end was cut by 2 bases, the J end by 2 bases, with 13 bases between. Germline CDR1 and CDR2: SGHDT and YYEEEE. CDR3 length equals 15 residues. The CDR3 coding sequence is TGTGCCAGCAGCTTTTTTCCGGGGGGTAACACTGAAGCTTTCTTT. Amino acid sequence: CASSFFPGGNTEAFF.

V usage is TRBV5-4 and J usage is TRBJ2-2, with 13 bases fitting TRBD2. Germline V gene lookup returns CDR1 SGHNT and CDR2 YYREEE (reference sequence). The V gene end was trimmed by 3 bases and the J gene end by 8 bases; junction bases not matched to a gene: 10. CDR3 length: 17 residues. The DNA of the CDR3 is TGTGCCAGCAGCTCGCCCGGACTAGCGGGAGTGGTTGGGGAGCTGTTTTTT. Translating it yields CASSSPGLAGVVGELFF.

This clone was recorded once. The chain recombines TRBV5-1 with TRBJ2-1; D unresolved. Germline-derived CDR1 and CDR2 are SGHRS and YFSETQ. V was shortened by 0 bases and J by 7 bases, with 8 bases between the two germline ends. There are 13 residues in the CDR3. CDR3 residues: CASSLGPGNEQFF. In DNA, the CDR3 is TGCGCCAGCAGCTTGGGCCCAGGTAATGAGCAGTTCTTC.

This clone was seen once. This sequence joins TRBV29-1 and TRBJ2-3; possibly TRBD2 for D (6 bases). Germline values: CDR1 SQVTM, CDR2 ANQGSEA. The V end was cut by 4 bases, the J end by 5 bases, with 19 bases between. The CDR3 covers 15 residues. In nucleotides, the CDR3 is TGCAGCGTTGTCCTTGGCGGGACTTCGGTAGATACGCAGTATTTT. This gives the protein CSVVLGGTSVDTQYF.

This clone turned up a few times. The chain employs TRBV5-1 and TRBJ2-7; TRBD2 is a possible D gene (6 bases). Germline CDR1 and CDR2: SGHRS and YFSETQ. Trimming shortened V by 4 bases and J by 0 bases, and 14 bases separated the two germline ends. This CDR3 is 15 amino acids long. The CDR3 reads CASSLYSGDSYEQYF. The CDR3 region has the DNA TGCGCCAGCAGCCTATATTCGGGAGACTCCTACGAGCAGTACTTC.

The chain recombines TRBV7-2 with TRBJ1-5; D is possibly TRBD1 (5 bases). V lost 5 bases to trimming and J lost 0 bases, with 8 bases between them. The CDR3 extends over 14 amino acids. Germline loops: CDR1 SGHTA, CDR2 FQGNSA. CDR3 sequence (DNA): TGTGCCAGCAGCCTGACAGCTAGCAATCAGCCCCAGCATTTT. Protein sequence: CASSLTASNQPQHF.

The chain couples TRBV6-5 to TRBJ1-1; the match to TRBD1 covers 7 bases. Germline V gives CDR1 MNHEY, CDR2 SVGAGI. The CDR3 contains 11 residues. The V and J ends lost 6 bases and 12 bases, in that order; junction bases with no gene match: 7. The CDR3 reads CASRQGVKTFF. The CDR3, as DNA: TGTGCCAGCAGGCAGGGGGTGAAAACTTTCTTT.

In this sample, this clone turned up once. The genes are TRBV6-4 and TRBJ1-2; possibly TRBD1 for D (6 bases). CDR1 is MRHNA and CDR2 is SNTAGT in the germline V gene. The CDR3 runs to 15 residues. V lost 7 bases and J lost 2, with 17 bases in between. CDR3 DNA sequence: TGTGCCAGCACTATGGACAGAAGGAAAAACTATGGCTACACCTTC. It specifies CASTMDRRKNYGYTF.

The gene calls are TRBV6-5 and TRBJ1-2, with 10 bases matching TRBD1. This CDR3 is built from 14 residues. Germline V gene data show CDR1 as MNHEY and CDR2 as SVGAGI. With V trimmed by 0 bases and J by 7 bases, 2 bases remained unmatched. CDR3 in DNA: TGTGCCAGCAGTTACTCGACAGGGGGCCCTGGCTACACCTTC. This codes for CASSYSTGGPGYTF.

V is TRBV5-1 and J is TRBJ1-1, with 10 positions matching TRBD1. The germline V gene encodes CDR1 SGHRS and CDR2 YFSETQ. The CDR3 has 16 amino acids. V was clipped by 0 bases and J by 5 bases; unmatched bases: 7. The CDR3 loop reads CASSLGFGDRGTEAFF. CDR3 in DNA: TGCGCCAGCAGCTTGGGTTTCGGGGACAGGGGAACTGAAGCTTTCTTT. The full variable domain, with the rest looked up from reference TRBV5-1 and TRBJ1-1, is KAGVTQTPRYLIKTRGQQVTLSCSPISGHRSVSWYQQTPGQGLQFLFEYFSETQRNKGNFPGRFSGRQFSNSRSEMNVSTLELGDSALYLCASSLGFGDRGTEAFFGQGTRLTVV.

The genes are TRBV30 and TRBJ2-7; 13 bases align to TRBD2. The CDR3 spans 16 residues. J was trimmed by 3 bases and V by 4 bases; bases with no gene match: 9. The V gene's germline CDR1 is GTSNPN and CDR2 SVGIG (reference sequence). CDR3 protein: CAWTTSGTSGIYEQYF. Here the CDR3 DNA reads TGTGCCTGGACCACTTCCGGGACTAGCGGGATCTACGAGCAGTACTTC.

The chain joins TRBV4-2 to TRBJ1-4, with no clear D. CDR3 size: 16 residues. Germline V CDR1 and CDR2: LGHNA, YNFKEQ. Trimming took off 0 bases at V and 0 bases at J, with 8 bases between the two ends. DNA for the CDR3: TGTGCCAGCAGCCAAGATCACACCACAACTAATGAAAAACTGTTTTTT. This encodes CASSQDHTTTNEKLFF.

The V and J genes are TRBV9 and TRBJ2-1; D is possibly TRBD2 (6 bases). The germline CDR1 and CDR2 sequences are SGDLS and YYNGEE. The CDR3 extends over 15 amino acids. V gave up 0 bases and J gave up 3 bases, with 10 bases separating them. DNA for the CDR3: TGTGCCAGCAGCGTAGTGGGGGGTAGCTACAATGAGCAGTTCTTC. Protein sequence: CASSVVGGSYNEQFF.

Comments on this clone: Its ends do not fully match the called genes, so a read error is possible. V usage is TRBV28 and J usage is TRBJ2-7; 8 nucleotides agree with TRBD1. Germline V gene data show CDR1 as MDHEN and CDR2 as SYDVKM. The CDR3 covers 11 residues. The CDR3 DNA reads as TGTGTCAGCGGACAGGGAGGTGAGCAGTACTTC. Translated, it gives CVSGQGGEQYF. The full variable domain, rest sourced from reference TRBV28 and TRBJ2-7, is DVKVTQSSRYLVKRTGEKVFLECVQDMDHENMFWYRQDPGLGLRLIYFSYDVKMKEKGDIPEGYSVSREKKERFSLILESASTNQTSMYLCVSGQGGEQYFGPGTRLTVT.

CDR3 sequence reads: CASSQRGTEAFF. In DNA form, the CDR3 reads TGTGCCAGCAGCCAAAGAGGAACTGAAGCTTTCTTT. The genes are TRBV3-1 (or the pseudogene TRBV3-2) and TRBJ1-1; D unresolved. Germline loops: CDR1 LGHDT, CDR2 YNNKEL (reference sequence). CDR3 size: 12 residues. Between the trimmed V and J ends, which lost 2 bases and 5 bases, there was a span of 6 bases.

The chain uses TRBV11-2 and TRBJ2-7, with 9 positions matching TRBD2. CDR1 and CDR2 (germline): SGHAT, FQNNGV. The CDR3 spans 16 residues. V was pared by 2 bases and J by 3 bases, with 8 bases of the junction left unmatched. In DNA form, the CDR3 reads TGTGCCAGCAGCTTAATGAGTAGCGGGAGTAGCTACGAGCAGTACTTC. This gives the protein CASSLMSSGSSYEQYF.

This chain links TRBV5-1 with TRBJ2-2; 9 nucleotides agree with TRBD2. The germline CDR1 and CDR2 sequences are SGHRS and YFSETQ. The CDR3 runs 16 residues. The V gene end was trimmed by 3 bases and the J gene end by 3 bases; junction bases not matched to a gene: 6. The DNA for the CDR3 is TGCGCCAGCAGCTCTTTAGCGGGAGTAGACACCGGGGAGCTGTTTTTT. Translated, it gives CASSSLAGVDTGELFF.

The gene calls are TRBV9 and TRBJ2-7, with TRBD1 matching 10 bases. Germline CDR1 reads SGDLS; CDR2 reads YYNGEE. V shed 3 bases and J 7 bases; nucleotides not matched to a gene: 7. The CDR3 sequence is 14 residues long. Written as DNA, the CDR3 is TGTGCCAGCAGCGAGCGACAGGGGGCGGGAGAGCAGTACTTC. Translation: CASSERQGAGEQYF. The variable domain in full, completed from reference TRBV9 and TRBJ2-7, reads DSGVTQTPKHLITATGQRVTLRCSPRSGDLSVYWYQQSLDQGLQFLIQYYNGEERAKGNILERFSAQQFPDLHSELNLSSLELGDSALYFCASSERQGAGEQYFGPGTRLTVT.